One sample yielded the 29 T cell receptor beta chains listed below, sequenced in a study of T-cell memory formation after mild COVID-19. TCRdb called the 5' RACE reads again in MiXCR, with one record for every CDR3 protein. The profile covers hundreds of thousands of distinct CDR3 sequences, with about 22% appearing a single time and approximately 8.4% taken by the ten largest. Sequencing was performed on PBMCs or a T cell subset sorted from them (not recorded which). These receptors came from an adult woman who had mild COVID-19 (a few samples of this study predate the infection). Cell type and time point are not known.

This rearrangement joins TRBV7-9 to TRBJ1-6, with TRBD1 as a possible D gene (6 bases). V was cut by 4 bases and J by 7 bases, with 11 bases left in between. The CDR3 is made up of 14 amino acids. Looked up from germline, CDR1 is SEHNR and CDR2 is FQNEAQ (reference sequence). The CDR3 loop is CASSYDRRNSPLHF. CDR3 nucleotide sequence: TGTGCCAGCAGCTATGACAGGCGAAATTCACCCCTCCACTTT.

The chain couples TRBV12-3 or TRBV12-4 to TRBJ2-5, with 8 bases identical to TRBD2. With 3 bases clipped from V and 1 base from J, the junction kept 7 bases outside the gene matches. This CDR3 contains 16 residues. CDR3 residues: CASSLGAGVGQETQYF. The CDR3 DNA sequence: TGTGCCAGCAGTTTGGGAGCGGGAGTAGGCCAAGAGACCCAGTACTTC.

This clonotype was seen a few times. The chain has TRBV20-1 and TRBJ2-3; perhaps TRBD2 as D (5 bases). Deletions cut 6 bases from V and 1 base from J, with 11 bases between. This CDR3 comprises 13 residues. Looked up from germline, CDR1 is DFQATT and CDR2 is SNEGSKA (reference sequence). The CDR3 DNA reads as TGCAGTGCGCCCCTGGGAGGCACAGATACGCAGTATTTT. Its protein product is CSAPLGGTDTQYF.

The J gene is TRBJ2-3, the V gene TRBV3-1, with D unclear. CDR1 is LGHDT, CDR2 YNNKEL, per germline (reference sequence). V was cut by 1 base and J by 0 bases, with 11 bases left in between. The CDR3 sequence is 16 residues long. The chain's CDR3 is CASSQVDGLSTDTQYF. CDR3 nucleotide sequence: TGTGCCAGCAGCCAAGTCGATGGCCTTAGCACAGATACGCAGTATTTT.

In this sample, this clonotype turned up a few times. The J gene is TRBJ2-7, the V gene TRBV5-1; tentatively, D is TRBD1 (5 bases). Germline values: CDR1 SGHRS, CDR2 YFSETQ. Trimming left V 0 bases short and J 7 bases short, with 14 bases between. This CDR3 spans 14 amino acids. CDR3 protein: CASSLGQGMGEQYF. The CDR3, as DNA: TGCGCCAGCAGCTTGGGGCAGGGAATGGGGGAGCAGTACTTC.

The table lists this clonotype with many counts. The J gene is TRBJ2-3, the V gene TRBV12-3 or TRBV12-4, with 9 bases matching TRBD2. V lost 3 bases, J lost 2 bases, and 6 bases stayed unmatched. The CDR3 runs to 16 residues. The CDR3 reads CASSFSAGGNTDTQYF. DNA for the CDR3: TGTGCCAGCAGTTTCAGCGCGGGGGGGAACACAGATACGCAGTATTTT.

V gene TRBV12-3 or TRBV12-4 combines with J gene TRBJ1-4; 9 bases are a match to TRBD1. The CDR3 length is 16 residues. Trimming removed 7 bases from V and 3 bases from J; junction bases left unmatched: 9. The CDR3 DNA reads as TGTGCCAGCATCAAAGGACAGGGGCTTTCTAATGAAAAACTGTTTTTT. Protein product: CASIKGQGLSNEKLFF.

The V and J genes are TRBV20-1 and TRBJ1-4; D is uncertain. CDR1 DFQATT and CDR2 SNEGSKA come from the germline V gene (reference sequence). Trimming stripped 6 bases from V and 8 bases from J, with 10 bases between. The CDR3 contains 11 residues. CDR3 bases: TGCAGTGCCGACGATGCGGAAAAACTGTTTTTT. Translating gives CSADDAEKLFF.

The chain uses TRBV25-1 and TRBJ1-2; D call uncertain. V was pared by 1 base and J by 3 bases, with 12 bases between. Per germline, CDR1 MGHDK and CDR2 SYGVNS. The CDR3 consists of 15 residues. The CDR3 DNA reads TGTGCCAGCAGTGAATGGGAGGGATGGGACTATGGCTACACCTTC. It codes for CASSEWEGWDYGYTF.

CDR3 residues: CASRSGGNQPQHF. The CDR3 coding sequence is TGTGCCAGCAGGTCGGGGGGCAATCAGCCCCAGCATTTT. This chain connects TRBV27 to TRBJ1-5, with D possibly matching TRBD1 (5 bases). Germline CDR1 reads MNHEY; CDR2 reads SMNVEV (reference sequence). V lost 6 bases and J lost 2, with 8 bases in between. CDR3 size: 13 residues.

This clonotype has a handful of counts. The chain is built from TRBV20-1 and TRBJ2-3, with 15 positions matching TRBD2. Trimming took 5 bases from V and 2 from J; bases not matched to a gene: 8. The CDR3 is made up of 17 amino acids. From germline, CDR1 is DFQATT and CDR2 SNEGSKA (reference sequence). CDR3 sequence reads: CSAYGLAGGQITDTQYF. The CDR3 region has the DNA TGCAGTGCTTACGGACTAGCGGGGGGGCAGATCACAGATACGCAGTATTTT.

The table lists this clonotype with many counts. The chain recombines TRBV24-1 with TRBJ2-1, with 9 positions matching TRBD2. Germline trimming cut 5 bases from V and 6 bases from J; bases unmatched to any gene: 10. Germline lookup yields CDR1 KGHDR and CDR2 SFDVKD. The CDR3 loop spans 16 amino acids. The CDR3 DNA sequence: TGTGCCACCAGTGTGAGGCTAGCGGGATATGGCAATGAGCAGTTCTTC. Protein sequence: CATSVRLAGYGNEQFF.

This rearrangement joins TRBV10-3 to TRBJ2-1, with 7 bases identical to TRBD2. This CDR3 has 20 amino acids. Germline values: CDR1 ENHRY, CDR2 SYGVKD. Trimming at V came to 0 bases and at J to 5 bases, leaving 19 bases not matched to a gene. DNA for the CDR3: TGTGCCATCAGTGAGTCTCATCTTGGAGCGGCGGGAGCTCTGGACAATGAGCAGTTCTTC. It is translated as CAISESHLGAAGALDNEQFF.

This CDR3 is CATSDPTTPPSGTYNEQFF. The DNA for the CDR3 is TGTGCCACCAGTGACCCTACCACCCCCCCTAGCGGGACCTACAATGAGCAGTTCTTC. The genes are TRBV24-1 and TRBJ2-1; the match to TRBD2 covers 9 bases. Trimming took 4 bases from V and 2 from J; bases not matched to a gene: 14. Germline V gene lookup returns CDR1 KGHDR and CDR2 SFDVKD. The CDR3 contains 19 residues.

The genes are TRBV5-1 and TRBJ2-5; possible D gene TRBD1, 5 bases. V was clipped by 4 bases and J by 1 base, with 11 bases between them. Germline V gene data show CDR1 as SGHRS and CDR2 as YFSETQ. The CDR3 contains 14 residues. The CDR3 reads CASSQTDSQETQYF. CDR3 nucleotides: TGCGCCAGCAGCCAAACCGACAGCCAAGAGACCCAGTACTTC.

In its sample, this clonotype was seen many times. The CDR3 DNA sequence: TGTGCCAGCAGTCTCTCTCGACTAGCGGGGGGGAAACAAGAGACCCAGTACTTC. Its protein product is CASSLSRLAGGKQETQYF. The chain links TRBV12-3 or TRBV12-4 to TRBJ2-5; TRBD2 matches at 14 bases. CDR3 length: 18 residues. J was trimmed by 2 bases and V by 5 bases; bases with no gene match: 10.

The chain employs TRBV2 and TRBJ2-3; D perhaps matches TRBD1 (6 bases). V was shortened by 3 bases and J by 5 bases, with 12 bases between the two germline ends. Germline V gene sequence: CDR1 SNHLY, CDR2 FYNNEI. The CDR3 loop spans 14 amino acids. The CDR3 loop reads CASSDKGERDTQYF. The DNA for the CDR3 is TGTGCCAGCAGTGATAAGGGGGAGAGAGATACGCAGTATTTT.

The chain couples TRBV3-1 to TRBJ2-5; no definite D call. CDR1 and CDR2 (germline): LGHDT, YNNKEL (reference sequence). This CDR3 has 18 amino acids. Trimming removed 0 bases at V and 1 base at J, with 18 bases between. CDR3 sequence: CASSQDEVQHDLQETQYF. CDR3 nucleotide sequence: TGTGCCAGCAGCCAAGATGAGGTTCAGCACGATCTCCAAGAGACCCAGTACTTC.

This clonotype was detected a few times. J is TRBJ1-5 and V is TRBV7-3; no firm D call. The ends were cut back, 5 bases at V and 3 bases at J, with 14 bases in the middle. Germline V gene data show CDR1 as SGHTA and CDR2 as FQGTGA. The CDR3 has 15 residues. The DNA of the CDR3 is TGTGCCAGCAGCCCTAATGGCTGGCCCAATCAGCCCCAGCATTTT. Translating gives CASSPNGWPNQPQHF. Using reference TRBV7-3 and TRBJ1-5 for the parts outside the CDR3, the full variable domain is GAGVSQTPSNKVTEKGKYVELRCDPISGHTALYWYRQSLGQGPEFLIYFQGTGAADDSGLPNDRFFAVRPEGSVSTLKIQRTERGDSAVYLCASSPNGWPNQPQHFGDGTRLSIL.

The chain combines TRBV5-1 with TRBJ2-1, with 11 bases aligning to TRBD2. The CDR3 length is 15 residues. Germline trimming cut 5 bases from V and 6 bases from J; bases unmatched to any gene: 7. Germline V lookup: CDR1 SGHRS, CDR2 YFSETQ. The CDR3 sequence is CASSYSGGAPNEQFF. Written as DNA, the CDR3 is TGCGCCAGCAGTTATAGCGGGGGGGCCCCCAATGAGCAGTTCTTC.

Only a few counts were recorded for this clonotype. The genes are TRBV20-1 and TRBJ2-5, with 10 bases that match TRBD2. This CDR3 comprises 21 residues. Germline V gene lookup returns CDR1 DFQATT and CDR2 SNEGSKA (reference sequence). The V and J ends lost 0 bases and 1 base, in that order; junction bases with no gene match: 20. The CDR3 bases are TGCAGTGCTAGAGATCCCCCTGGAGGAGCGGGGGGGCGGTCGGGCCAAGAGACCCAGTACTTC. Amino acid sequence: CSARDPPGGAGGRSGQETQYF.

This clonotype was seen a handful of times. The J gene is TRBJ2-7, the V gene TRBV29-1; 9 bases agree with TRBD2. This CDR3 has 14 amino acids. The germline V gene encodes CDR1 SQVTM and CDR2 ANQGSEA. Trimming removed 4 bases from V and 0 bases from J; junction bases left unmatched: 4. CDR3 nucleotides: TGCAGCGTTGCACTAGCGGGCCGCTCCTACGAGCAGTACTTC. This gives the protein CSVALAGRSYEQYF.

The rearrangement links TRBV7-9 to TRBJ1-5, with 10 bases fitting TRBD1. The length of the CDR3 is 16 residues. Trimming removed 6 bases from V and 4 bases from J; junction bases left unmatched: 9. In germline, CDR1 is SEHNR, CDR2 FQNEAQ (reference sequence). CDR3 nucleotides: TGTGCCAGCAGTTATACCGGGACAGGGGCTAATCAGCCCCAGCATTTT. This codes for CASSYTGTGANQPQHF.

The chain has TRBV6-5 and TRBJ1-5; D not certain. Germline CDR1 is MNHEY and CDR2 is SVGAGI. The germline V and J ends were trimmed by 6 bases and 7 bases, with 10 bases remaining between them. The CDR3 spans 12 residues. This CDR3 reads CASSSSGQPQHF. DNA of the CDR3: TGTGCCAGCAGCTCGTCGGGACAGCCCCAGCATTTT.

The chain uses TRBV24-1 and TRBJ1-5, with TRBD1 matching over 10 bases. Losses at the gene ends were 3 bases for V and 6 bases for J; bases not matched to a gene: 1. The germline CDR1 and CDR2 sequences are KGHDR and SFDVKD. There are 14 residues in the CDR3. CDR3 sequence: CATSDDRGPQPQHF. CDR3 coding DNA: TGTGCCACCAGTGATGACAGGGGGCCTCAGCCCCAGCATTTT.

The rearrangement links TRBV12-3 or TRBV12-4 to TRBJ2-7; perhaps TRBD1 as D (5 bases). This CDR3 is built from 13 residues. Between the trimmed V and J ends, which lost 5 bases and 3 bases, there was a span of 11 bases. The DNA of the CDR3 is TGTGCCAGCAGTCCCCGCAGGGACTACGAGCAGTACTTC. Its translation is CASSPRRDYEQYF.

J is TRBJ2-7 and V is TRBV12-3 or TRBV12-4, with D perhaps TRBD1 (6 bases). Trimming stripped 5 bases from V and 3 bases from J, with 17 bases between. The CDR3 length is 15 residues. As DNA, the CDR3 is TGTGCCAGCAGTCCCGGTCAGGGGAAAGTCTACGAGCAGTACTTC. Amino acid sequence: CASSPGQGKVYEQYF.

The rearrangement joins TRBV10-3 to TRBJ2-7; 9 bases fit TRBD1. CDR1 ENHRY and CDR2 SYGVKD come from the germline V gene. The CDR3 loop spans 15 amino acids. With 4 bases clipped from V and 5 bases from J, the junction kept 9 bases outside the gene matches. The CDR3 coding sequence is TGTGCCATCAGTGCACCGGGACAGGGTTCCCACGAGCAGTACTTC. Its translation is CAISAPGQGSHEQYF.

The chain recombines TRBV6-5 with TRBJ2-2; D is possibly TRBD1 (5 bases). The CDR3 is 14 amino acids. Germline CDR1 MNHEY, CDR2 SVGAGI. Trimming removed 6 bases from V and 3 bases from J, with 11 bases in between. The CDR3 loop reads CASRGQLDTGELFF. The CDR3 nucleotides are TGTGCCAGCAGGGGGCAATTGGACACCGGGGAGCTGTTTTTT.